A selection of T cell receptor beta chains follows, all from one sample in a study of HIV-infected children after antiretroviral therapy interruption. TCRdb analysed the 3' RACE reads with MiXCR anew, one entry per CDR3 protein. The sample holds fewer than 100,000 distinct CDR3 sequences, about 6.3% seen once. Material: CD45RA+ CD4+ T cells from PBMCs, pooled from several time points, obtained from a donor given antiretroviral therapy, either interrupted or continuous. Receptors originate from a pool of human donors with HIV. Each CDR3 is given with its conserved first and last residue. The D gene is left open where the match is weak. Only part of the rows carry a size: once, few, many, or a class if the clone is expanded.

>TRBJ2-1|many|TRBV20-1|TRBD2
CSARDLLAGVGNEQFF
TGCAGTGCTAGGGACCTACTAGCGGGAGTGGGCAATGAGCAGTTCTTC
>TRBJ2-3|many|TRBV11-2|-
CASSPWDTQYF
TGTGCCAGCTCCCCCTGGGATACGCAGTATTTT
>TRBJ2-5|few|TRBV12-3/TRBV12-4|-
CASSFTGRSETQYF
TGTGCCAGCAGTTTTACAGGGAGGTCAGAGACCCAGTACTTC
>TRBJ2-7|few|TRBV7-2|-
CASSLLKRDEQYF
TGTGCCAGCAGCCTTTTGAAGCGGGACGAGCAGTACTTC
>TRBJ2-7|many|TRBV6-1|TRBD1
CASSWSIGTDFYEQYF
TGTGCCAGCAGTTGGAGCATAGGGACAGATTTCTACGAGCAGTACTTC
>TRBJ2-5|few|TRBV5-1|TRBD1
CASSSRGQGLRETQYF
TGCGCCAGCAGCTCGCGCGGACAGGGGTTAAGAGAGACCCAGTACTTC
>TRBJ1-4|-|TRBV30|TRBD1
CAWSPQGARSEKLFF
TGTGCCTGGAGCCCCCAGGGGGCACGAAGTGAAAAACTGTTTTTT
>TRBJ2-1|many|TRBV23-1|TRBD2
CASSRTSGYNEQFF
TGCGCCAGCAGCCGGACTAGCGGATACAATGAGCAGTTCTTC
>TRBJ2-4|-|TRBV2|-
CASTAKDIQYF
TGTGCCAGCACCGCGAAAGACATTCAGTACTTC
>TRBJ2-6|many|TRBV7-3|-
CASSSPGLHSGANVLTF
TGTGCCAGCAGCTCTCCCGGGCTCCACTCTGGGGCCAACGTCCTGACTTTC
>TRBJ2-1|few|TRBV15|TRBD1
CATSRTGQGDEQFF
TGTGCCACCAGCAGAACGGGACAGGGCGATGAGCAGTTCTTC
>TRBJ1-3|many|TRBV5-4|TRBD1
CASSLGGTERILGNTIYF
TGTGCCAGCAGCTTGGGTGGGACAGAACGGATCCTTGGAAACACCATATATTTT
>TRBJ1-1|-|TRBV19|TRBD1
CASSDQGATEAFF
TGTGCCAGTAGTGACCAGGGGGCCACTGAAGCTTTCTTT
>TRBJ2-7|-|TRBV27|-
CASSLLTGTPYEQYF
TGTGCCAGCAGCTTACTTACCGGGACTCCCTACGAGCAGTACTTC
>TRBJ2-7|many|TRBV2|TRBD1
CASSTGLGEQYF
TGTGCCAGTTCGACAGGGCTCGGCGAGCAGTACTTC
>TRBJ2-7|many|TRBV3-1|TRBD1
CASSQKGTAHVYEQYF
TGTGCCAGCAGCCAGAAAGGGACAGCGCACGTTTACGAGCAGTACTTC
>TRBJ2-4|-|TRBV19|-
CASMSGRYPDLAKNIQYF
TGTGCCAGTATGTCCGGGCGTTACCCGGATCTAGCCAAAAACATTCAGTACTTC
>TRBJ1-2|many|TRBV12-3/TRBV12-4|-
CASSSGRYYGYTF
TGTGCCAGCAGTTCTGGTCGATACTATGGCTACACCTTC
>TRBJ1-1|many|TRBV11-1|-
CANTLRDTEAFF
TGTGCCAACACACTCAGGGACACTGAAGCTTTCTTT
>TRBJ1-2|-|TRBV12-3/TRBV12-4|-
CASSLGQGEGYTF
TGTGCCAGCAGTTTAGGGCAGGGAGAAGGCTACACCTTC
>TRBJ2-5|few|TRBV20-1|-
CSGRDNDKETQYF
TGCAGTGGCCGGGACAACGATAAAGAGACCCAGTACTTC
>TRBJ2-6|many|TRBV11-2|TRBD1
CASSVSRQGAGANVLTF
TGTGCCAGCAGCGTAAGCCGACAGGGGGCTGGGGCCAACGTCCTGACTTTC
>TRBJ2-2|-|TRBV10-1|-
CASSETRNTGELFF
TGCGCCAGCAGTGAGACCAGAAACACCGGGGAGCTGTTTTTT
>TRBJ1-2|-|TRBV5-1|-
CASSFYGEVNYGYTF
TGCGCCAGCAGCTTCTACGGCGAGGTTAACTATGGCTACACCTTC
>TRBJ1-2|many|TRBV27|TRBD1
CASSSRDSGYTF
TGTGCCAGCAGTAGCCGGGACAGTGGCTACACCTTC
>TRBJ1-1|few|TRBV12-3/TRBV12-4|-
CASSLSLSRQLNTEAFF
TGTGCCAGCAGTTTAAGTCTTTCCCGGCAGCTCAACACTGAAGCTTTCTTT
>TRBJ2-3|many|TRBV12-3/TRBV12-4|TRBD2
CASSLRLAEITDTQYF
TGTGCCAGCAGTCTCAGACTAGCGGAGATAACAGATACGCAGTATTTT